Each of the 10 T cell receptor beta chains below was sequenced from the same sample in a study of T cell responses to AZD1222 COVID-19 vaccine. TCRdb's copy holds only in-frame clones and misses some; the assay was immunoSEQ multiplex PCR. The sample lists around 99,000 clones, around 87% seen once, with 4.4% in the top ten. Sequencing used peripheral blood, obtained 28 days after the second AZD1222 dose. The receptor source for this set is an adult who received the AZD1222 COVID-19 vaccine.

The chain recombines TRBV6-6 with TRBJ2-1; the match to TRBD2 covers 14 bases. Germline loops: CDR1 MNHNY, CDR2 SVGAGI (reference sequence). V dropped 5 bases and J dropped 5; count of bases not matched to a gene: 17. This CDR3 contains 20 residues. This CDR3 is CASSRLGLAGVGVKDNEQFF. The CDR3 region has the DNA TGTGCCAGCAGTCGATTGGGACTAGCGGGAGTAGGGGTTAAAGACAATGAGCAGTTCTTC.

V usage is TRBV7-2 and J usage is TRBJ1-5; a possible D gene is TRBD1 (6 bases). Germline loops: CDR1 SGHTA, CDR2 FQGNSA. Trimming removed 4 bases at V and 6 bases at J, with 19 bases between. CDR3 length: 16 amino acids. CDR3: CASSSHTSGVRQPQHF. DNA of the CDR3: TGTGCCAGCAGCTCCCACACATCAGGGGTGCGTCAGCCCCAGCATTTT.

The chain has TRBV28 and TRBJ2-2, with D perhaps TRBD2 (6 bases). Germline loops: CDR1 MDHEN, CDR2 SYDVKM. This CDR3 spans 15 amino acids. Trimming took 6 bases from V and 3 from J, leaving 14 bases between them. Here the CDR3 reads CASRPWRDYTGELFF. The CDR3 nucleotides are TGTGCCAGCAGACCTTGGAGGGATTACACCGGGGAGCTGTTTTTT.

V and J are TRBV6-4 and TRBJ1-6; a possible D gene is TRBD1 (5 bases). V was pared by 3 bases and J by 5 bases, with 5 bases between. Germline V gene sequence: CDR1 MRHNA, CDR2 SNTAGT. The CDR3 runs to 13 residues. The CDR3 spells CASSEGDNSPLHF. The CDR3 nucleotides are TGTGCCAGCAGTGAGGGGGATAATTCACCCCTCCACTTT.

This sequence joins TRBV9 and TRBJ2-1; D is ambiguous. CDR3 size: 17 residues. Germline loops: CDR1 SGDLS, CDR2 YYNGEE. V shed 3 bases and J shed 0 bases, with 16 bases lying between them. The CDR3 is CASSGDPKDPSYNEQFF. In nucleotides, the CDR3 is TGTGCCAGCAGCGGGGATCCTAAGGACCCCTCCTACAATGAGCAGTTCTTC.

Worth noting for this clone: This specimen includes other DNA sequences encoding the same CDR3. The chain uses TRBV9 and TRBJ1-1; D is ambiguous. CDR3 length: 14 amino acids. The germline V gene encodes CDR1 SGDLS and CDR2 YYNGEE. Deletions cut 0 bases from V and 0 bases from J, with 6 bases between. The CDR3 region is CASSVGGMNTEAFF. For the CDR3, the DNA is TGTGCCAGCAGCGTAGGGGGAATGAACACTGAAGCTTTCTTT.

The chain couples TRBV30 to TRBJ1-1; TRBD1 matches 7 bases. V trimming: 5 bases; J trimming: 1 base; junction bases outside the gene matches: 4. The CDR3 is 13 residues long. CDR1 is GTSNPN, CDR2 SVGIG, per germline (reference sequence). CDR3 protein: CAWEYRGNTEAFF. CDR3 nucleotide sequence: TGTGCCTGGGAATACAGGGGGAACACTGAAGCTTTCTTT.

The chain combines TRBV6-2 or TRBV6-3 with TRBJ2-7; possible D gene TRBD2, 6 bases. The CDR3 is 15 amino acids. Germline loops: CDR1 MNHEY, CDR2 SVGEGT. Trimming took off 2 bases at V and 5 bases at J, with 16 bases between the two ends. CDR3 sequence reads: CASSYRLDEGHEQYF. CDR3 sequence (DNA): TGTGCCAGCAGTTACAGACTAGACGAAGGCCACGAGCAGTACTTC.

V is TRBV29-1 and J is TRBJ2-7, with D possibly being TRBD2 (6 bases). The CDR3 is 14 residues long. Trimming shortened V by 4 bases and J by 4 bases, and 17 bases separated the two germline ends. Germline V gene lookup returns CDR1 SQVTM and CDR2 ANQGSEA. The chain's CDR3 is CSVGGVGGLYEQYF. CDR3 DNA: TGCAGCGTTGGCGGGGTCGGTGGACTTTACGAGCAGTACTTC.

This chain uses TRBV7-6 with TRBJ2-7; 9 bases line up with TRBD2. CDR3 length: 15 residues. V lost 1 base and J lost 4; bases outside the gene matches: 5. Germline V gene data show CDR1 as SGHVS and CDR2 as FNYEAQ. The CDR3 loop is CASSLDRGLAYEQYF. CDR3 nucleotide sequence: TGTGCCAGCAGCTTAGACAGGGGACTAGCTTACGAGCAGTACTTC.